The present T cell receptor beta chain was sequenced within a study of cytomegalovirus exposure and HLA in healthy donors. Study as a whole: Within the Caucasian-associated ancestry cluster were around 81% of the roughly 400 genotyped donors.

Comment on this clone: Its specificity is not known.

The CDR3 has 15 amino acids. From germline, CDR1 is MNHNS and CDR2 SASEGT. V lost 6 bases and J 0 bases, leaving 14 bases between the germline ends. Study results and caveats: Reportedly, a later analysis found an Asian-associated ancestry cluster had fewer N-insertions than the approximately 600-donor mean. In a later analysis, TCR beta V- and J-gene trimming showed a link to a missense DCLRE1C variant. Cytomegalovirus association was assigned to 150 to 200 TCR beta chains.

PCR amplification relied on 60 Vbeta primers (plus 13 Jbeta primers). Libraries were prepared by immunoSEQ multiplex PCR; TCRdb keeps only in-frame clonotypes and omits some of them. Of about 200,000 clones listed, 70% are singletons. The genes are TRBV6-1 and TRBJ1-2, with D maybe TRBD1 (5 bases). Sequencing was done on a sample of PBMCs. The clonotype was recovered from a man aged 35 to 55 in good health and CMV-seropositive. The CDR3 DNA reads as TGTGCCAGCAGAGAACGGGGGGACTCTAACTATGGCTACACCTTC. This codes for CASRERGDSNYGYTF.